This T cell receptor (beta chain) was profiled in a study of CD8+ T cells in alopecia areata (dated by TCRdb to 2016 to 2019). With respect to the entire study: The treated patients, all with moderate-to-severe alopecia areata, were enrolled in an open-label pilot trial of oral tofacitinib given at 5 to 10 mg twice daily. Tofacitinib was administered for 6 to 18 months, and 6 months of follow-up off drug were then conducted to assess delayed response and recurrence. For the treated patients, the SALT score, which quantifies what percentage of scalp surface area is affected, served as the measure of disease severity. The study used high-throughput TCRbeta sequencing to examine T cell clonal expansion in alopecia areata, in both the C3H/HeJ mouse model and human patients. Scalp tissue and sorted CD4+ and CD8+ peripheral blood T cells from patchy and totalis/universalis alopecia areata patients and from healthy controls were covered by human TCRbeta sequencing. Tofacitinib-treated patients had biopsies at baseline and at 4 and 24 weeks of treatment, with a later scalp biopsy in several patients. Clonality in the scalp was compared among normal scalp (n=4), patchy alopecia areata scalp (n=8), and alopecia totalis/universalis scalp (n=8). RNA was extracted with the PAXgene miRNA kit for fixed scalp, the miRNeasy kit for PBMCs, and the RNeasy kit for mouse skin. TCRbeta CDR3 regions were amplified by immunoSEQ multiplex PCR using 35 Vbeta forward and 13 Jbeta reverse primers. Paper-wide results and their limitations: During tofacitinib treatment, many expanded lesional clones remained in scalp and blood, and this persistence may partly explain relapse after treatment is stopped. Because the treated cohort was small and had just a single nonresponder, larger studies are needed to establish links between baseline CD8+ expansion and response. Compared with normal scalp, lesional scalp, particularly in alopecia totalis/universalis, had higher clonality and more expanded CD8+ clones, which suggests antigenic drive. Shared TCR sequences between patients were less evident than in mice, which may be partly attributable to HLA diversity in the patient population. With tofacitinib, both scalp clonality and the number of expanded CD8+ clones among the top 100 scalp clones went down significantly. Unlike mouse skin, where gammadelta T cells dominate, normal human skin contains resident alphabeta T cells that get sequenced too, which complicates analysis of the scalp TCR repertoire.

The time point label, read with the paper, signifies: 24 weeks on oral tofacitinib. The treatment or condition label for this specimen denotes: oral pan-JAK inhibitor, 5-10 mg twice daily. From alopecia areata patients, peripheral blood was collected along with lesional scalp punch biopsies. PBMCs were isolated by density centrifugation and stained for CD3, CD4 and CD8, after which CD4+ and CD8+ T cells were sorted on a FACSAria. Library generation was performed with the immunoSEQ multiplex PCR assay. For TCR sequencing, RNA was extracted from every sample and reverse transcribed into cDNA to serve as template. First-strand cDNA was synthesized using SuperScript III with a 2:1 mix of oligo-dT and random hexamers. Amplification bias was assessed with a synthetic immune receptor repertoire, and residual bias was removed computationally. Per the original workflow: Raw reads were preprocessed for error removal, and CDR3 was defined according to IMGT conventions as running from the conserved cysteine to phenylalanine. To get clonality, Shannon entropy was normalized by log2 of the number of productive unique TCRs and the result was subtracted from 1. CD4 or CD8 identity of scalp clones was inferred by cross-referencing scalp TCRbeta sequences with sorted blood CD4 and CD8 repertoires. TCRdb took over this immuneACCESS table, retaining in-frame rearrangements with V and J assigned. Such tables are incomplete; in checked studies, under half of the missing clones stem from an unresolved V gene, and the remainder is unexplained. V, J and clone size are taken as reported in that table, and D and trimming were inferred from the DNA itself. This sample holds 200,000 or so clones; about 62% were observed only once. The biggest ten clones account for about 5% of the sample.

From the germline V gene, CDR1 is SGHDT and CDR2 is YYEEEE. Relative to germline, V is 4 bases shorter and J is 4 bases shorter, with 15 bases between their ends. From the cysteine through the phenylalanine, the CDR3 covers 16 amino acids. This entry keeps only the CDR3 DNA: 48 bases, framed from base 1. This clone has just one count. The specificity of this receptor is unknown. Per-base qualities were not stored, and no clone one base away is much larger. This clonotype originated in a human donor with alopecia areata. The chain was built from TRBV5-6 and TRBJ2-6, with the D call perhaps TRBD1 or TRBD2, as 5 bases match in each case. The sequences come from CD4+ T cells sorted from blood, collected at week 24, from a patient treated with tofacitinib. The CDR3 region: CASSRRSGTGANVLTF. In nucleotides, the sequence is TGTGCCAGCAGCCGACGCTCGGGGACCGGGGCCAACGTCCTGACTTTC. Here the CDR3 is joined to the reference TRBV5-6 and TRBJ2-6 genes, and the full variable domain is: DAGVTQSPTHLIKTRGQQVTLRCSPKSGHDTVSWYQQALGQGPQFIFQYYEEEERQRGNFPDRFSGHQFPNYSSELNVNALLLGDSALYLCASSRRSGTGANVLTFGAGSRLTVL.